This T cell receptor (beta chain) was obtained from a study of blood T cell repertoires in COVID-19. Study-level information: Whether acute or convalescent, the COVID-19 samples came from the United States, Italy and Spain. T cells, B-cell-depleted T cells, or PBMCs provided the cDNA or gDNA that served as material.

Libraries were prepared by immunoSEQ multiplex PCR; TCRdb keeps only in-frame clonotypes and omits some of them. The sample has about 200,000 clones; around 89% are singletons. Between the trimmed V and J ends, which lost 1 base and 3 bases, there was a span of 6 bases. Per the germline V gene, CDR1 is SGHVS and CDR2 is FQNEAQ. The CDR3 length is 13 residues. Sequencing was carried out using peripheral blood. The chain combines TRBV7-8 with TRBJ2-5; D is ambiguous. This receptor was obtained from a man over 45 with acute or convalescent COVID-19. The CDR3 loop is CASSLDKEETQYF. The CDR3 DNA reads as TGTGCCAGCAGCTTAGACAAAGAAGAGACCCAGTACTTC.